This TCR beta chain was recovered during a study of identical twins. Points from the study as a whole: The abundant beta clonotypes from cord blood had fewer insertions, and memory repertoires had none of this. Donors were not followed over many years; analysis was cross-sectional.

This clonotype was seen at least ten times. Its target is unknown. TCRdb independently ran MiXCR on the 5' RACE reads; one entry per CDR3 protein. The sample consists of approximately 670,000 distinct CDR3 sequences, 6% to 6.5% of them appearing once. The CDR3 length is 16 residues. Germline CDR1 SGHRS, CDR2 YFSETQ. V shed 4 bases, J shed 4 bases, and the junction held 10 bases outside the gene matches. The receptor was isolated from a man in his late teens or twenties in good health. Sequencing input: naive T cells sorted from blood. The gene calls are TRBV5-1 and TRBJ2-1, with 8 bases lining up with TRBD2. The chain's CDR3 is CASSPPRGGAYNEQFF. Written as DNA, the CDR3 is TGCGCCAGCAGCCCACCCCGGGGGGGCGCTTACAATGAGCAGTTCTTC.